The sequence of this TCR beta chain was determined in a study of blood T cell repertoires in COVID-19. Across the study: Samples of COVID-19 (acute and convalescent) were obtained from the United States, Italy and Spain. T cells, B-cell-depleted T cells, or PBMCs provided the cDNA or gDNA that served as material.

Cohort placement rested on clinical history that participants reported themselves. The germline gives CDR1 LGHDT, CDR2 YNNKEL (reference sequence). The CDR3 sequence is 15 residues long. Losses at the gene ends were 5 bases for V and 2 bases for J; bases not matched to a gene: 8. Original handling: It was from reference gene primer amplification that nucleated cell counts were estimated. Libraries were prepared by immunoSEQ multiplex PCR; TCRdb keeps only in-frame clonotypes and omits some of them. V, J and clone size reflect that table, while D and trimming were determined from the DNA. The repertoire holds about 400,000 clones, about 83% seen once, with approximately 10% in the top ten.

This clonotype was sampled from a woman in her 50s who had recovered from COVID-19. The chain uses TRBV3-1 (or the pseudogene TRBV3-2) and TRBJ1-2, with 7 bases matching TRBD1. The sequencing input was PBMCs or T cells enriched from blood (not recorded which). The CDR3 is CASSSPYRGNYGYTF. In DNA, the CDR3 is TGTGCCAGCAGCTCTCCTTACAGGGGCAACTATGGCTACACCTTC.